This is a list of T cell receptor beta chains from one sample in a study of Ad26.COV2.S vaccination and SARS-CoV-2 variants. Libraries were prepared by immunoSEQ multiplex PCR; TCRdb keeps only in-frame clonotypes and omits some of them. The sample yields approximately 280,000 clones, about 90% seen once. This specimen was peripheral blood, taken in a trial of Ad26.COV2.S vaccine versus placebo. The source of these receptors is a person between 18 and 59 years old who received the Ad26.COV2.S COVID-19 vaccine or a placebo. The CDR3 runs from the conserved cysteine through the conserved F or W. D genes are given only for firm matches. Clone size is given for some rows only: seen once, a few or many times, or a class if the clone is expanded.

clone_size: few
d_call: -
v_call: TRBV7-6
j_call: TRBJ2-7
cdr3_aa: CASSHGGGGGQYF
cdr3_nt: TGTGCCAGCAGCCATGGGGGGGGCGGCGGGCAGTACTTC

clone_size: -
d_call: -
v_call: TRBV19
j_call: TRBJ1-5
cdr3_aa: CASTQGTSRNQPQHF
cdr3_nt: TGTGCCAGTACCCAGGGGACCAGTAGGAATCAGCCCCAGCATTTT

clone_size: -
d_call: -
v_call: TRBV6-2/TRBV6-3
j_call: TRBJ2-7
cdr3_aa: CASSYGVEQYF
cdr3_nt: TGTGCCAGCAGTTATGGGGTCGAGCAGTACTTC

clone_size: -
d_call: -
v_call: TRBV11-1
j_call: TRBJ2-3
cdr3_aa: CASSFSGTDTQYF
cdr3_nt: TGTGCCAGCAGCTTTTCCGGCACAGATACGCAGTATTTT

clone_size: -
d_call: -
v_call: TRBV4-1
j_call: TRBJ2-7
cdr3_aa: CASSQGAGEQYF
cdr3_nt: TGCGCCAGCAGCCAAGGGGCCGGAGAGCAGTACTTC

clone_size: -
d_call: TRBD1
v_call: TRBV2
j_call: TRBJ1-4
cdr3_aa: CASSPGQGEVNEKLFF
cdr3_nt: TGTGCCAGCAGTCCGGGACAGGGAGAGGTAAATGAAAAACTGTTTTTT

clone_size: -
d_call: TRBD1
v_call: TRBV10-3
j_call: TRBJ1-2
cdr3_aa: CAISEGTGGIGYTF
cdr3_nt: TGTGCCATCAGTGAAGGGACAGGGGGCATCGGCTACACCTTC

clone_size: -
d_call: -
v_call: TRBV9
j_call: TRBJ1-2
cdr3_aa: CASSNQGAYGYTF
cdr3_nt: TGTGCCAGCAGCAACCAGGGTGCCTATGGCTACACCTTC

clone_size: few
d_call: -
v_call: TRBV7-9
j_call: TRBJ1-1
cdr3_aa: CASSLQVNTEAFF
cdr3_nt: TGTGCCAGCAGCTTACAGGTGAACACTGAAGCTTTCTTT

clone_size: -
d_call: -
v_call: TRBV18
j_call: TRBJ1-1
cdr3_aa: CASSPYSTEAFF
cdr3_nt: TGTGCCAGCTCACCATACAGCACTGAAGCTTTCTTT

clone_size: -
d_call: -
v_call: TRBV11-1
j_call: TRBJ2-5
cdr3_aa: CASSFSAGQETQYF
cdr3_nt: TGTGCCAGCAGCTTCTCGGCGGGTCAAGAGACCCAGTACTTC

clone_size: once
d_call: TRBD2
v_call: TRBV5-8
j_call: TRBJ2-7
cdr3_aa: CASSSLGGGMGDEQYF
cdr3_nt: TGTGCCAGCAGCTCCCTCGGGGGGGGCATGGGAGACGAGCAGTACTTC

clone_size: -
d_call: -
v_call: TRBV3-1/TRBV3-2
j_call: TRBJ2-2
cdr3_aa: CASRRGKGGELFF
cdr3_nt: TGTGCCAGCAGACGCGGGAAGGGCGGGGAGCTGTTTTTT

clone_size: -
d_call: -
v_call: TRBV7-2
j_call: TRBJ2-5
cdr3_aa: CASSGETDNQETQYF
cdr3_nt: TGTGCCAGCAGCGGCGAGACGGACAACCAAGAGACCCAGTACTTC

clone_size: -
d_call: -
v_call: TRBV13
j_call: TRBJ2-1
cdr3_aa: CASSGLDGPRFF
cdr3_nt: TGTGCCAGCAGCGGCCTCGACGGACCCCGGTTCTTC

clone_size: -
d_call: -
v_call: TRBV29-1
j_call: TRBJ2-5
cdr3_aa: CSVGMGSQETQYF
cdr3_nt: TGCAGCGTGGGAATGGGCAGCCAAGAGACCCAGTACTTC

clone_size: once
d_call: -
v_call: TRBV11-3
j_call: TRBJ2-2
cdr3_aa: CASSLEGSTGELFF
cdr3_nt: TGTGCCAGCAGCTTAGAGGGATCCACCGGGGAGCTGTTTTTT

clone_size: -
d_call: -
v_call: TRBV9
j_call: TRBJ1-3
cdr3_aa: CASSSRPDSGNTIYF
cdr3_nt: TGTGCCAGCAGCTCCCGACCCGACTCTGGAAACACCATATATTTT

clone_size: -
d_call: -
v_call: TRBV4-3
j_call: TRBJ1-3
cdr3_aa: CASSQGRGVGDTIYF
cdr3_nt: TGCGCCAGCAGCCAGGGCCGGGGGGTCGGGGACACCATATATTTT

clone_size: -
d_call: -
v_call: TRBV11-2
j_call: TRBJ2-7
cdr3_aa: CASSPGPKGVGYEQYF
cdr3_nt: TGTGCCAGCAGCCCCGGACCCAAGGGGGTGGGTTACGAGCAGTACTTC

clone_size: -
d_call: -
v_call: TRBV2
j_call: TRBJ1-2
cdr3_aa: CASRDSGYTF
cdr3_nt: TGTGCCAGCAGGGACAGTGGCTACACCTTC

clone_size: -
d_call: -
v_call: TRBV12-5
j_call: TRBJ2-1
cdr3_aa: CASVGQGIDEQFF
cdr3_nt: TGTGCTAGTGTTGGTCAGGGGATCGATGAGCAGTTCTTC

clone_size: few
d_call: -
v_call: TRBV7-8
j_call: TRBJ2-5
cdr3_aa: CASSLAGTPEETQYF
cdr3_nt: TGTGCCAGCAGCTTAGCCGGGACACCTGAAGAGACCCAGTACTTC

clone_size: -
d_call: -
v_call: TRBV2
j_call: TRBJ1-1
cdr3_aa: CASIGNTEAFF
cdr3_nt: TGTGCCAGCATAGGGAACACTGAAGCTTTCTTT

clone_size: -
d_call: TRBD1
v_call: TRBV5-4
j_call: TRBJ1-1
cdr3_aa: CASSWEQGRVRTEAFF
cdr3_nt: TGTGCCAGCAGCTGGGAACAGGGGAGGGTTCGCACTGAAGCTTTCTTT

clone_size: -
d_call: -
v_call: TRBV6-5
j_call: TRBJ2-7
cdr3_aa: CASRIAGQVPYEQYF
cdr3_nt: TGTGCCAGCAGAATAGCCGGGCAGGTTCCCTACGAGCAGTACTTC

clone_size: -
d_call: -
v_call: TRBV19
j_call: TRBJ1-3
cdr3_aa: CASSLGVHSGNTIYF
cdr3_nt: TGTGCCAGTAGTTTGGGGGTGCACTCTGGAAACACCATATATTTT

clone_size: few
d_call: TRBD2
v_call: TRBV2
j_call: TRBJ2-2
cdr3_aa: CASFEGRLADTGELFF
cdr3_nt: TGTGCCAGCTTCGAGGGGCGACTAGCGGACACCGGGGAGCTGTTTTTT

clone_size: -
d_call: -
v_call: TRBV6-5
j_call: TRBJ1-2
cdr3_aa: CASSYIPGAGYGYTF
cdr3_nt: TGTGCCAGCAGTTACATACCGGGGGCAGGGTATGGCTACACCTTC

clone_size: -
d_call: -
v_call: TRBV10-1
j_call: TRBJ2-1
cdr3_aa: CASTRGGSYNEQFF
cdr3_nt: TGCGCCAGCACAAGGGGGGGCTCCTACAATGAGCAGTTCTTC

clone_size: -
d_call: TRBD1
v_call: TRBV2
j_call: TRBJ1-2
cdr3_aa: CASSLGQFNGYTF
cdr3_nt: TGTGCCAGCAGTTTGGGACAGTTTAATGGCTACACCTTC

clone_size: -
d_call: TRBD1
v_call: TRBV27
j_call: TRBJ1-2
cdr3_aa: CASSRDRRGYYGYTF
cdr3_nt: TGTGCCAGCAGTAGGGACAGGAGGGGGTACTATGGCTACACCTTC

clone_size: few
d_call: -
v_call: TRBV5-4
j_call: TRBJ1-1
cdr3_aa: CASSSSSSVNTEAFF
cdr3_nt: TGTGCCAGCAGCTCGTCGTCTTCAGTGAACACTGAAGCTTTCTTT

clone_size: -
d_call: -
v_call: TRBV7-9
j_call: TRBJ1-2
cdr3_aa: CASSLGEGSYGYTF
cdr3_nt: TGTGCCAGCAGCTTGGGGGAGGGGTCCTATGGCTACACCTTC

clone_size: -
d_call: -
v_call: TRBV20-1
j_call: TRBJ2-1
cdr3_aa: CSATIQLEQFF
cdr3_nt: TGCAGTGCTACCATACAATTAGAGCAGTTCTTC

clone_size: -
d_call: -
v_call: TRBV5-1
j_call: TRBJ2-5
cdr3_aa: CASSPSEVGSQETQYF
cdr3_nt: TGCGCCAGCAGCCCTTCGGAGGTAGGATCCCAAGAGACCCAGTACTTC

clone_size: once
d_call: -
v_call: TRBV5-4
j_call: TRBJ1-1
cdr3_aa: CASSSRTAVNTEAFF
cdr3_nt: TGTGCCAGCAGCTCAAGGACGGCTGTAAACACTGAAGCTTTCTTT

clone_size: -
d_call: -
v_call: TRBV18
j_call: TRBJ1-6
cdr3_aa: CASSPPSVSSYNSPLHF
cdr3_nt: TGTGCCAGCTCACCACCGAGCGTGAGCTCCTATAATTCACCCCTCCACTTT

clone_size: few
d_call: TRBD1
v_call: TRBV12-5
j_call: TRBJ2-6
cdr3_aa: CASGFGQGASGANVLTF
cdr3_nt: TGTGCTAGTGGTTTCGGGCAGGGGGCGTCTGGGGCCAACGTCCTGACTTTC

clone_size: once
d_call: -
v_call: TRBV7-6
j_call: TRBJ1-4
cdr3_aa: CASSLGGGGVEKLFF
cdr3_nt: TGTGCCAGCAGCTTAGGTGGAGGGGGGGTTGAAAAACTGTTTTTT

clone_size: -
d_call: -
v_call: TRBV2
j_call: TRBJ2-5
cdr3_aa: CASSETGQGVEGETQYF
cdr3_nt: TGTGCCAGCAGTGAAACGGGGCAGGGAGTAGAAGGGGAGACCCAGTACTTC

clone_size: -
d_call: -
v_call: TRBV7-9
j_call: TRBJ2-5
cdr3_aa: CASSLEGMAAGGQETQYF
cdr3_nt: TGTGCCAGCAGCTTGGAAGGTATGGCCGCAGGCGGACAAGAGACCCAGTACTTC

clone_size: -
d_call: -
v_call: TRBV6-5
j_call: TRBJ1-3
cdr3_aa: CASSYGVEDSGNTIYF
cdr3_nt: TGTGCCAGCAGTTACGGGGTTGAGGATTCTGGAAACACCATATATTTT

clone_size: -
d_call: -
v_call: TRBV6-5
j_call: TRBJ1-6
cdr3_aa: CASRTGQYNSPLHF
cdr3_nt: TGTGCCAGCAGGACAGGACAGTATAATTCACCCCTCCACTTT

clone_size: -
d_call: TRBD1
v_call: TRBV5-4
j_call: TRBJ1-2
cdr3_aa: CASSLDRADGYTF
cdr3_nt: TGTGCCAGCAGCTTAGACAGGGCGGACGGCTACACCTTC

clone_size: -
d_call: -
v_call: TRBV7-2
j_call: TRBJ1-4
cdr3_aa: CASSLAGETNEKLFF
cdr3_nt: TGTGCCAGCAGCTTAGCAGGGGAGACTAATGAAAAACTGTTTTTT

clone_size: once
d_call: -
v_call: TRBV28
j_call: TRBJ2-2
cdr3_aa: CASKTRQGSGELFF
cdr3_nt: TGTGCCAGCAAGACTAGACAGGGATCCGGGGAGCTGTTTTTT

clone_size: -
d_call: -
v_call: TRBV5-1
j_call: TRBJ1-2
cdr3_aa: CASKQSREDNFIGGYTF
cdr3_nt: TGCGCCAGCAAGCAAAGCAGAGAGGACAACTTTATCGGTGGCTACACCTTC

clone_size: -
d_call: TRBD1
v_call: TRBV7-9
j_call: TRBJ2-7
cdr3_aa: CASSGTGVSYEQYF
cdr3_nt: TGTGCCAGCAGCGGGACAGGGGTCTCCTACGAGCAGTACTTC

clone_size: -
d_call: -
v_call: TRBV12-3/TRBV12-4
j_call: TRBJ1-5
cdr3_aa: CASNQGTGQPQHF
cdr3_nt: TGTGCCAGCAACCAGGGTACCGGTCAGCCCCAGCATTTT

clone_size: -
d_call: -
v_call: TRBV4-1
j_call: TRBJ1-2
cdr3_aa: CASSQDENYGYTF
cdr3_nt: TGCGCCAGCAGCCAGGACGAAAACTATGGCTACACCTTC

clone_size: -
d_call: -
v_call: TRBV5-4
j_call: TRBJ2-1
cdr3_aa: CASSSGRFSYNEQFF
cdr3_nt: TGTGCCAGCAGCTCGGGACGCTTCTCCTACAATGAGCAGTTCTTC

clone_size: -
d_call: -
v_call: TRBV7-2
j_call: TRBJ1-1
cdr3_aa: CASSFYRGGNTEAFF
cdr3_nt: TGTGCCAGCAGCTTTTACCGCGGTGGGAACACTGAAGCTTTCTTT

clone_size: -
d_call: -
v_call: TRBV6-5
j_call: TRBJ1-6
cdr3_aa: CASSRTVYNSPLHF
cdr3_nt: TGTGCCAGCAGCCGGACAGTTTATAATTCACCCCTCCACTTT

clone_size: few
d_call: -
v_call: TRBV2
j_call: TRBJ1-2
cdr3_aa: CASSDWENNGYTF
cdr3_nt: TGTGCCAGCAGTGACTGGGAAAATAATGGCTACACCTTC

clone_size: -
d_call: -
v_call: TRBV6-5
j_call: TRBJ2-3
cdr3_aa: CASSYKRRGAGDTQYF
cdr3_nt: TGTGCCAGCAGTTATAAAAGACGGGGGGCAGGAGATACGCAGTATTTT

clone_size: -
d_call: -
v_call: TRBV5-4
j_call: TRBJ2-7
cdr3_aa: CASSRERQSYEQYF
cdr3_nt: TGTGCCAGCAGCAGAGAGAGACAGTCCTACGAGCAGTACTTC

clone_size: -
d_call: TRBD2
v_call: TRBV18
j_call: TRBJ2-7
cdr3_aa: CASSQASGREQYF
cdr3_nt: TGTGCCAGCTCACAGGCTAGCGGGAGGGAGCAGTACTTC

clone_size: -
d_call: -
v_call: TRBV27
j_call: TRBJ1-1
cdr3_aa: CASSLAWGMNTEAFF
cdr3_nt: TGTGCCAGCAGTTTAGCTTGGGGGATGAACACTGAAGCTTTCTTT

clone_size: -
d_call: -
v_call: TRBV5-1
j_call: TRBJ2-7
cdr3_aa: CASSLVVRWSGEQYF
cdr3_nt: TGCGCCAGCAGCTTGGTTGTCAGGTGGTCGGGGGAGCAGTACTTC